The clone carrying this T cell receptor beta chain occurred many times. Its antigen is still unknown. The data derive from a study of Graves' ophthalmopathy and Graves' hyperthyroidism. The study's findings and limits: Sensitivity reached 55% to 71% and specificity just under 75% when the model predicted ophthalmopathy progression.

V gave up 6 bases and J gave up 2 bases, with 14 bases separating them. The germline V gene has CDR1 DFQATT and CDR2 SNEGSKA (reference sequence). The CDR3 runs 13 residues. Amplification targeted the TCR beta CDR3 regions, with RNA transcripts as the source material. In the first round, RT-PCR was carried out with HTBI primers, and a multiplex PCR formed the second round. Each CDR3 protein is one row after TCRdb ran MiXCR on the multiplex PCR reads. The sample shows over a million distinct CDR3 sequences, about two fifths of them seen only once. This sequence was found in an adult man with Graves' hyperthyroidism. The gene calls are TRBV20-1 and TRBJ2-7, with D perhaps matching TRBD1 (5 bases). The specimen was peripheral blood or thyroid tissue (not recorded which). CDR3 bases: TGCAGTGCCCCAGGGCAGTTTGCCTACGAGCAGTACTTC. It specifies CSAPGQFAYEQYF.